The clone carrying this T cell receptor (beta chain) was seen ten or more times. What it recognizes is unknown. The library was built from about 370 ng RNA with molecular barcoded adaptors for alpha/delta and beta/gamma chains. TCRdb redid the calling of the reads with MiXCR, one entry per CDR3 protein. Of around 35,000 distinct CDR3 sequences listed, approximately 15% are singletons. The junction had 3 bases not matched to a gene; V was cut back by 4 bases and J by 2 bases. CDR3 length equals 16 residues. The germline V gene encodes CDR1 LNHDA and CDR2 SQIVND (reference sequence). This sample stems from a study of read filtering for tumor transcriptome and immune sequencing. Study-level information: RNA-seq yielded only about 75 to 1,300 TCR reads, IR-seq about 4 to 11 million. Whole-study findings and limits: Correlation between methods rose after single-read clonotypes were removed. IR-seq captured clonotypes deeper and more reliably than RNA-seq.

J is TRBJ2-2 and V is TRBV19; 11 bases match TRBD2. Sequencing was carried out using a population of CD138-negative cells sorted from bone marrow. This TCR came from a donor over 35 with multiple myeloma. CDR3 region: CASSTGLAGNTGELFF. Written as DNA, the CDR3 is TGTGCCAGTAGTACAGGACTAGCGGGCAACACCGGGGAGCTGTTTTTT. Together with reference TRBV19 and TRBJ2-2, the CDR3 gives the full variable domain: DGGITQSPKYLFRKEGQNVTLSCEQNLNHDAMYWYRQDPGQGLRLIYYSQIVNDFQKGDIAEGYSVSREKKESFPLTVTSAQKNPTAFYLCASSTGLAGNTGELFFGEGSRLTVL.